Below, 4 T cell receptor beta chains from the same sample are listed, as sequenced in a study of shared clonotypes between healthy human individuals. Assay used: immunoSEQ multiplex PCR; TCRdb lists only in-frame clones, some missing. This table holds about 2 million clones, over 85% found once. Terminally differentiated effector memory CD45RA+ cells were left out of the naive CD8 fraction, which was CD45RO-negative and positively selected for CCR7. Sequenced input: naive CD8+ T cells sorted from blood. Source of these receptors: a young man in good health.

J is TRBJ2-7 and V is TRBV5-1; 12 bases are a match to TRBD2. The CDR3 spans 17 residues. V dropped 4 bases and J dropped 0; count of bases not matched to a gene: 8. The germline gives CDR1 SGHRS, CDR2 YFSETQ. The CDR3 sequence: CASSPKLAGGYSYEQYF. CDR3 DNA: TGCGCCAGCAGCCCTAAACTAGCGGGAGGATACTCCTACGAGCAGTACTTC.

The chain couples TRBV28 to TRBJ1-4; 10 bases agree with TRBD1. Per germline, CDR1 MDHEN and CDR2 SYDVKM. The CDR3 consists of 16 residues. V shed 5 bases, J shed 7 bases, and the junction held 10 bases outside the gene matches. The CDR3 region is CASSPMMTGGSEKLFF. In nucleotides, the CDR3 is TGTGCCAGCAGTCCGATGATGACAGGGGGCAGTGAAAAACTGTTTTTT.

The chain is built from TRBV5-8 and TRBJ2-3; the D is unclear. Trimming removed 1 base at V and 0 bases at J, with 9 bases between. The CDR3 runs 15 residues. Germline V gene sequence: CDR1 SGHTS, CDR2 YDEGEE. CDR3 residues: CASSLYPVSTDTQYF. The CDR3 DNA follows: TGTGCCAGCAGCTTGTATCCGGTTAGCACAGATACGCAGTATTTT.

Turning to this clone: The identical CDR3 is also encoded by other nucleotide sequences in the sample. This chain joins TRBV10-3 and TRBJ1-1; D is unclear. V gave up 0 bases and J gave up 2 bases, with 7 bases separating them. CDR3 length equals 14 residues. The germline V gene encodes CDR1 ENHRY and CDR2 SYGVKD. The CDR3 reads CAISESGPNTEAFF. Here the CDR3 DNA reads TGTGCCATCAGTGAGTCGGGCCCTAACACTGAAGCTTTCTTT.